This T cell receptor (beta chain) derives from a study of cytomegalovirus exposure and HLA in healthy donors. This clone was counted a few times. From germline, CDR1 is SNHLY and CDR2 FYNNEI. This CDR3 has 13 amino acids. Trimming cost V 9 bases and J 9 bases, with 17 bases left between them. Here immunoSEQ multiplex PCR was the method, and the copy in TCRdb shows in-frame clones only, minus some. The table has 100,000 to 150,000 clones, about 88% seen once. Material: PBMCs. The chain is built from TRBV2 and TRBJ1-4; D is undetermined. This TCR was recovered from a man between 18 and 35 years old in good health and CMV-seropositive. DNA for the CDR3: TGTGCCAGTAGCTCCGGAGGCACGAAAAAACTGTTTTTT. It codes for CASSSGGTKKLFF.